A selection of T cell receptor beta chains follows, all from one sample in a study of regulatory T cells in long-lasting Graves disease. TCRdb analysed the multiplex PCR reads with MiXCR anew, one entry per CDR3 protein. Among under 450,000 distinct CDR3 sequences, about a quarter were seen once, and the ten largest hold roughly 26%. This specimen was peripheral blood mononuclear cells (PBMCs), taken when the disease was refractory, from a patient treated with antithyroid drugs. The receptor source for this set is a female donor with Graves disease. Each CDR3 is given with its conserved first and last residue. The D gene is left open where the match is weak. Some rows mark clone size as missing; the rest say once, few, many or name a class of expanded clone.

DNA	CDR3	J	D	V	size
TGTGCTAGTGGTTTGGAAAGCCTAGCGGGAGGTACCGGGGAGCTGTTTTTT	CASGLESLAGGTGELFF	TRBJ2-2	TRBD2	TRBV12-5	-
TGTGCCTGGAAAAGGACTAGCGGGTTTTACAATGAGCAGTTCTTC	CAWKRTSGFYNEQFF	TRBJ2-1	TRBD2	TRBV30	-
TGTGCCAGCAGCTTCCGGCAGGGGTTATCCTACGAGCAGTACTTC	CASSFRQGLSYEQYF	TRBJ2-7	-	TRBV7-9	-
TGTGCCAGCAGCGCGACAGGGTCGGACTATGGCTACACCTTC	CASSATGSDYGYTF	TRBJ1-2	TRBD1	TRBV9	-
TGTGCCACCTCGCTCGGACAGGGAATCCACGAGCAGTACTTC	CATSLGQGIHEQYF	TRBJ2-7	TRBD1	TRBV18	few
TGTGCCAGCTTCTTAGCGGGAGAGACCCAGTACTTC	CASFLAGETQYF	TRBJ2-5	TRBD2	TRBV2	many
TGCAGCGTTGATCCCCGGAATAACTATGGCTACACCTTC	CSVDPRNNYGYTF	TRBJ1-2	-	TRBV29-1	many
TGCAGCGTACAGGAAACTGGAAACACCATATATTTT	CSVQETGNTIYF	TRBJ1-3	-	TRBV29-1	few
TGTGCCTGGAGTGCCGGACTAGCGGGCGGCTACGAGCAGTACTTC	CAWSAGLAGGYEQYF	TRBJ2-7	TRBD2	TRBV30	-
TGTGCCAGCAGGGACCCTGGAGGGGCTAACAATGAGCAGTTCTTC	CASRDPGGANNEQFF	TRBJ2-1	-	TRBV6-2/TRBV6-3	-
TGCGCCAGCAGCTCTTACGACAGGGGGCACTACGAGCAGTACTTC	CASSSYDRGHYEQYF	TRBJ2-7	TRBD1	TRBV5-1	-
TGTGCCAGCAGACCTAGCGGGAGGAAGGAGACCCAGTACTTC	CASRPSGRKETQYF	TRBJ2-5	TRBD2	TRBV3-1	-
TGTGCCAGCAGCGCATACGACAGGAGACAAGAGACCCAGTACTTC	CASSAYDRRQETQYF	TRBJ2-5	-	TRBV7-3	-
TGTGCCAGCAGCCATAGGGACACTCCGAACACCGGGGAGCTGTTTTTT	CASSHRDTPNTGELFF	TRBJ2-2	-	TRBV7-8	-
TGCAGTGCTTCTTTGGGACGGCGCAATCAGCCCCAGCATTTT	CSASLGRRNQPQHF	TRBJ1-5	-	TRBV20-1	-
TGCGCCAGCAACCCAGCTAGCGGGAGTTTTAATGAGCAGTTCTTC	CASNPASGSFNEQFF	TRBJ2-1	TRBD2	TRBV5-1	-
TGTGCCAGCAGTTTGATGACCGATCGATTCACTGAAGCTTTCTTT	CASSLMTDRFTEAFF	TRBJ1-1	-	TRBV28	many
TGTGCCACCGAATCGAATGAAATTGGCTACACCTTC	CATESNEIGYTF	TRBJ1-2	-	TRBV7-9	-
TGTGCCAGCCGCCCGGGGGTATATAGCAATCAGCCCCAGCATTTT	CASRPGVYSNQPQHF	TRBJ1-5	-	TRBV2	many
TGTGCCAGCAGTCCCCCCCTGGGACCTACCAATGAGCAGTTCTTC	CASSPPLGPTNEQFF	TRBJ2-1	-	TRBV12-3/TRBV12-4	few
TGTGCCAGTAGTTGGCCCTACTATGGCTACACCTTC	CASSWPYYGYTF	TRBJ1-2	-	TRBV19	-
TGTGCCAGCAGCGACCCGTCCAGTATGAACACTGAAGCTTTCTTT	CASSDPSSMNTEAFF	TRBJ1-1	-	TRBV9	-
TGTGCCAGCGGCTTAACCGGGAGGGTCTCCTACGAGCAGTACTTC	CASGLTGRVSYEQYF	TRBJ2-7	TRBD2	TRBV7-2	-
TGTGCCAGCAGCTCAGGGCGCAAAGAGACCCAGTACTTC	CASSSGRKETQYF	TRBJ2-5	-	TRBV7-3	-
TGTGCCAGACAACCGACAGGGCGTGGGACCAACGTCCTGACTTTC	CARQPTGRGTNVLTF	TRBJ2-6	TRBD1	TRBV2	many
TGTGCCAGCAGCCAGGCCGGGAGTTTAAGCTACACCTTC	CASSQAGSLSYTF	TRBJ1-2	-	TRBV14	-
TGCGCCAGCAGCGGTGCGTCTGCCATTCGGAAGCAGTACTTC	CASSGASAIRKQYF	TRBJ2-7	-	TRBV5-1	few
TGTGCCACCAATTCCGGGGACAACTATTATGGCTACACCTTC	CATNSGDNYYGYTF	TRBJ1-2	-	TRBV15	many
TGTGCCAGCAGAGGCGGGTCCCAAGAGACCCAGTACTTC	CASRGGSQETQYF	TRBJ2-5	-	TRBV2	few
TGTGCCAGCAGCTTAGGCAGTTTGAACACTGAAGCTTTCTTT	CASSLGSLNTEAFF	TRBJ1-1	-	TRBV7-9	-
TGTGCCAGCTCACCACCCCAGGGAGGAGATCAGCCCCAGCATTTT	CASSPPQGGDQPQHF	TRBJ1-5	-	TRBV18	-
TGTGCCAGCAGCTTAGGGCTAAATGAGCAGTTCTTC	CASSLGLNEQFF	TRBJ2-1	-	TRBV7-2	many
TGTGCCAGCATAGGAGCCTCCAACACCGGGGAGCTGTTTTTT	CASIGASNTGELFF	TRBJ2-2	-	TRBV2	many
TGTGCCAGCAGCTTAACCCCCTCAGGGGGAGCTACCTACGAGCAGTACTTC	CASSLTPSGGATYEQYF	TRBJ2-7	TRBD1	TRBV7-2	few
TGTGCCAGCGCGGGGGGCCCTGGGGAAAAACTGTTTTTT	CASAGGPGEKLFF	TRBJ1-4	-	TRBV11-2	few